The 23 T cell receptor beta chains listed next were all sequenced from one sample in a study of cytomegalovirus exposure and HLA in healthy donors. Primers: 60 Vbeta forward and 13 Jbeta reverse. The table came from immunoSEQ multiplex PCR; TCRdb's copy has only in-frame clones and leaves some out. The sample comprises around 92,000 clones, under 85% of which are singletons, and more than 2.5% rests with the top ten. Sequencing was performed on PBMCs. These receptors originate from a female donor in good health and CMV-seropositive.

The CDR3 is CASSGTGQMAFF. In DNA, the CDR3 is TGTGCCAGCAGTGGAACAGGGCAGATGGCTTTCTTT. The V gene is TRBV6-1, the J gene TRBJ1-1; D possibly corresponds to TRBD1 (6 bases). In germline, CDR1 is MNHNS, CDR2 SASEGT. Trimming took off 4 bases at V and 11 bases at J, with 14 bases between the two ends. CDR3 length: 12 residues.

The chain recombines TRBV5-1 with TRBJ2-1; 14 bases are a match to TRBD2. The V gene end was trimmed by 3 bases and the J gene end by 6 bases; junction bases not matched to a gene: 8. CDR3 length: 17 amino acids. Germline CDR1 SGHRS, CDR2 YFSETQ. The chain's CDR3 is CASSSRLAGGWSNEQFF. DNA for the CDR3: TGCGCCAGCAGCTCCCGACTAGCGGGGGGGTGGTCCAATGAGCAGTTCTTC.

The J gene is TRBJ2-7, the V gene TRBV19; 7 positions agree with TRBD1. CDR3 size: 15 residues. V gave up 6 bases and J gave up 2 bases; unmatched junction bases: 10. Germline assignment: CDR1 LNHDA and CDR2 SQIVND (reference sequence). CDR3 residues: CASSRPRDRTYEQYF. In DNA, the CDR3 is TGTGCCAGTAGCCGCCCCCGGGACAGAACCTACGAGCAGTACTTC.

The J gene is TRBJ2-6, the V gene TRBV30; the match to TRBD1 covers 7 bases. The CDR3 spans 12 residues. J gave up 7 bases and V 7 bases, and 4 bases lay outside the gene matches. Germline CDR1 reads GTSNPN; CDR2 reads SVGIG (reference sequence). CDR3 bases: TGTGCCTTGGACAGGACTGCCAACGTCCTGACTTTC. The encoded protein is CALDRTANVLTF.

This clone was seen a handful of times. V and J are TRBV19 and TRBJ1-4, with 9 bases identical to TRBD1. Trimming took 5 bases from V and 7 from J; bases not matched to a gene: 5. The germline V gene encodes CDR1 LNHDA and CDR2 SQIVND (reference sequence). The CDR3 is 14 amino acids. The CDR3 loop reads CASSSDRGGEKLFF. The CDR3 DNA follows: TGTGCCAGTAGTTCGGACAGGGGTGGTGAAAAACTGTTTTTT.

This rearrangement joins TRBV7-3 to TRBJ2-2; possible D gene TRBD1, 5 bases. The CDR3 runs to 14 residues. V shed 7 bases and J shed 1 base, with 10 bases lying between them. Germline V gene data show CDR1 as SGHTA and CDR2 as FQGTGA. CDR3 sequence: CASTARVNTGELFF. CDR3 coding DNA: TGTGCCAGCACCGCCAGGGTGAACACCGGGGAGCTGTTTTTT.

The chain carries TRBV5-1 and TRBJ1-6; 8 bases are shared with TRBD1. The trim removed 0 bases at V and 7 bases at J, leaving 3 bases unmatched. The CDR3 runs 15 residues. Germline V CDR1 and CDR2: SGHRS, YFSETQ. The CDR3 protein is CASSLVGQENSPLHF. The CDR3 bases are TGCGCCAGCAGCTTGGTGGGACAGGAAAATTCACCCCTCCACTTT.

The chain combines TRBV7-9 with TRBJ2-7, with D perhaps matching TRBD1 (7 bases). V was trimmed by 5 bases and J by 0 bases, leaving 14 bases between them. The CDR3 loop spans 15 amino acids. Per germline, CDR1 SEHNR and CDR2 FQNEAQ (reference sequence). CDR3 sequence: CASSPAGGISYEQYF. The CDR3 nucleotides read TGTGCCAGCAGCCCTGCAGGGGGGATCTCCTACGAGCAGTACTTC.

This clone showed up just a few times. This chain uses TRBV5-1 with TRBJ1-1; 7 nucleotides align to TRBD1. The CDR3 sequence is 14 residues long. V dropped 0 bases and J dropped 9; count of bases not matched to a gene: 8. CDR1 and CDR2 from the germline V gene are SGHRS and YFSETQ. This CDR3 is CASSLALDRDKAFF. CDR3 DNA: TGCGCCAGCAGCTTGGCCCTTGACAGGGATAAAGCTTTCTTT.

The chain combines TRBV7-6 with TRBJ2-2; 9 bases line up with TRBD2. The CDR3 covers 16 residues. Germline lookup yields CDR1 SGHVS and CDR2 FNYEAQ. J lost 6 bases, V lost 1 base, and 6 bases had no gene match. In DNA form, the CDR3 reads TGTGCCAGCAGCTTAGTGGCTAGCGGGACACCCGGGGAGCTGTTTTTT. It codes for CASSLVASGTPGELFF.

The V call is TRBV28, the J call TRBJ1-5; tentatively, D is TRBD1 (6 bases). Between the trimmed V and J ends, which lost 5 bases and 10 bases, there was a span of 18 bases. The CDR3 is made up of 14 amino acids. Germline values: CDR1 MDHEN, CDR2 SYDVKM. CDR3 amino acids: CASSPPPTGPPQHF. Written as DNA, the CDR3 is TGTGCCAGCAGTCCCCCCCCAACAGGGCCTCCCCAGCATTTT.

This clone was seen just once. This rearrangement joins TRBV9 to TRBJ1-6, with D uncertain. V was pared by 0 bases and J by 0 bases, with 10 bases between. Germline loops: CDR1 SGDLS, CDR2 YYNGEE. The CDR3 loop spans 17 amino acids. Here the CDR3 DNA reads TGTGCCAGCAGCGTAGGGGCCGCAAGCTCCTATAATTCACCCCTCCACTTT. This translates into CASSVGAASSYNSPLHF.

The V gene is TRBV10-3, the J gene TRBJ2-7; D is ambiguous. The germline gives CDR1 ENHRY, CDR2 SYGVKD. V was clipped by 0 bases and J by 6 bases, with 6 bases between them. The CDR3 totals 12 residues. The CDR3 DNA reads as TGTGCCATCAGTGAGTCGACTTCCGAGCAGTACTTC. Translated, it gives CAISESTSEQYF.

The genes are TRBV7-2 and TRBJ2-7; 7 nucleotides line up with TRBD2. The J segment lost 3 bases and the V segment lost 2 bases, leaving 4 bases of the junction unmatched. Germline CDR1 and CDR2: SGHTA and FQGNSA. The CDR3 loop spans 14 amino acids. This CDR3 reads CASSLWAGDYEQYF. The CDR3, as DNA: TGTGCCAGCAGCTTATGGGCGGGGGACTACGAGCAGTACTTC.

The chain has TRBV19 and TRBJ1-5; 7 bases align to TRBD1. This CDR3 is 13 amino acids long. The germline V gene encodes CDR1 LNHDA and CDR2 SQIVND (reference sequence). The V segment lost 8 bases and the J segment 1 base; nucleotides outside the gene matches: 2. CDR3 residues: CASLGQSNQPQHF. CDR3 nucleotide sequence: TGTGCCAGTCTGGGACAGAGCAATCAGCCCCAGCATTTT.

The chain employs TRBV30 and TRBJ2-1; TRBD2 aligns across 8 bases. Germline values: CDR1 GTSNPN, CDR2 SVGIG (reference sequence). The length of the CDR3 is 15 residues. With V trimmed by 1 base and J by 6 bases, 8 bases remained unmatched. The CDR3 region is CAWSARTSSFNEQFF. CDR3 coding DNA: TGTGCCTGGAGTGCCCGGACTAGCAGCTTCAATGAGCAGTTCTTC.

CDR3 nucleotides: TGCGCCAGCAGCTTGGCCTCGGTGAGCACTGAAGCTTTCTTT. This sequence encodes CASSLASVSTEAFF. The genes are TRBV5-1 and TRBJ1-1; the D is unclear. Germline V lookup: CDR1 SGHRS, CDR2 YFSETQ. CDR3 size: 14 residues. The V gene lost 0 bases and the J gene lost 4 bases, with 10 bases spanning the gap.

This clone was counted only a few times. The CDR3 loop is CASSLGLNEKLFF. For the CDR3, the DNA is TGTGCCAGCAGCTTGGGCCTCAATGAAAAACTGTTTTTT. The rearrangement links TRBV7-2 to TRBJ1-4, with D hard to call. V lost 3 bases to trimming and J lost 5 bases, with 7 bases between them. Germline V gene sequence: CDR1 SGHTA, CDR2 FQGNSA. This CDR3 comprises 13 residues.

This clone was seen only a few times. The chain employs TRBV5-1 and TRBJ1-1; D may be TRBD1 (5 bases). Germline CDR1 and CDR2: SGHRS and YFSETQ. The CDR3 is made up of 13 amino acids. Trimming cost V 4 bases and J 1 base, with 8 bases left between them. DNA for the CDR3: TGCGCCAGCAGCCCCAGGGCGAACACTGAAGCTTTCTTT. It encodes CASSPRANTEAFF.

The chain combines TRBV25-1 with TRBJ2-7, with TRBD1 identical over 9 bases. The germline V gene has CDR1 MGHDK and CDR2 SYGVNS. V shed 6 bases and J 4 bases; nucleotides not matched to a gene: 10. The CDR3 runs 15 residues. In DNA, the CDR3 is TGTGCCAGCAGCTTCCCGGGACAGGGTAAATACGAGCAGTACTTC. It yields the protein CASSFPGQGKYEQYF.

The chain carries TRBV25-1 and TRBJ1-2; TRBD1 matches 8 bases. The CDR3 has 15 amino acids. The V segment lost 2 bases and the J segment 4 bases; nucleotides outside the gene matches: 6. Germline lookup yields CDR1 MGHDK and CDR2 SYGVNS. CDR3 coding DNA: TGTGCCAGCAGTGAAGGAAACAGGGGGAGCTATGGCTACACCTTC. This translates into CASSEGNRGSYGYTF.

The chain uses TRBV6-4 and TRBJ2-1; 10 nucleotides align to TRBD2. CDR3 length equals 15 residues. The germline V gene encodes CDR1 MRHNA and CDR2 SNTAGT. V lost 3 bases, J lost 6 bases, and 5 bases stayed unmatched. This chain's CDR3 is CASSEGLAGVNEQFF. Here the CDR3 DNA reads TGTGCCAGCAGTGAAGGGCTAGCGGGAGTCAATGAGCAGTTCTTC.

This clone was seen a few times. The chain employs TRBV4-1 and TRBJ1-2; 9 nucleotides align to TRBD1. Unmatched junction bases numbered 9, after V lost 6 bases and J lost 4 bases. The CDR3 runs 15 residues. Germline CDR1 reads MGHRA; CDR2 reads YSYEKL. CDR3 in amino acids: CASSSRPGQGYGYTF. DNA of the CDR3: TGCGCCAGCAGTTCTCGGCCGGGACAGGGCTATGGCTACACCTTC.